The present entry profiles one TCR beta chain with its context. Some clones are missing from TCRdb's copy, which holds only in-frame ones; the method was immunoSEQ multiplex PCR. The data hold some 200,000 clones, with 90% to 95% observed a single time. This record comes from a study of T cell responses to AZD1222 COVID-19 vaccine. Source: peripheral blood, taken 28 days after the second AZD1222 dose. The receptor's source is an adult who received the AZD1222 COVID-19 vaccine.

The CDR3 nucleotides are TGTGCCAGTAGTAAGACCCGAGGATTTAATGAAAAACTGTTTTTT. It encodes CASSKTRGFNEKLFF. The chain has TRBV19 and TRBJ1-4; D not certain. With 4 bases removed from V and 4 bases from J, the gap between germline ends came to 13 bases. CDR1 LNHDA and CDR2 SQIVND come from the germline V gene (reference sequence). This CDR3 is built from 15 residues.